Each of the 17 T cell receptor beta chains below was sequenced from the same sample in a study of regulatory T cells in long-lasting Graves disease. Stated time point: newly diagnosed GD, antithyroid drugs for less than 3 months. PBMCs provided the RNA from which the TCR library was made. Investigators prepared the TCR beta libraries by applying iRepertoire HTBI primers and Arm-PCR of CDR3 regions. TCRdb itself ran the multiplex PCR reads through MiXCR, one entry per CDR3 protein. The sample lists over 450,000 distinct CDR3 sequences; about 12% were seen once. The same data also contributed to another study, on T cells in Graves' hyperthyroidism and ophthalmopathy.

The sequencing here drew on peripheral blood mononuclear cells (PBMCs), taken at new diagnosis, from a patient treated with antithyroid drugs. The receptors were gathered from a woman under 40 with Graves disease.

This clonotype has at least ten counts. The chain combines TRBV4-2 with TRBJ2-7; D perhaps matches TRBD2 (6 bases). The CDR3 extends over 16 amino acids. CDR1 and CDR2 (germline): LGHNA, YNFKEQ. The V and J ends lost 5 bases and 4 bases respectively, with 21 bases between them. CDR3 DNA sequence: TGTGCCAGCAGCTCACGCCCCCGGGGAGGATCGTACGAGCAGTACTTC. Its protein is CASSSRPRGGSYEQYF.

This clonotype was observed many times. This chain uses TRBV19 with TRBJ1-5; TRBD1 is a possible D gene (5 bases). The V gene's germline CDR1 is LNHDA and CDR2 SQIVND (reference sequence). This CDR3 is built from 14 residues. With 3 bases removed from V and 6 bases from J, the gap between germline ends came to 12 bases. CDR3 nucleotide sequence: TGTGCCAGTAGTATCAGACAGCCTTTTCAGCCCCAGCATTTT. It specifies CASSIRQPFQPQHF.

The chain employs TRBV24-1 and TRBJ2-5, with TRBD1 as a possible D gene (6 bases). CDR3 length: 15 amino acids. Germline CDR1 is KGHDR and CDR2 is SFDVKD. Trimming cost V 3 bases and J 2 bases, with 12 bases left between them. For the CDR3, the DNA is TGTGCCACCAGTGATCCTACAGGGATACAAGAGACCCAGTACTTC. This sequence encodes CATSDPTGIQETQYF.

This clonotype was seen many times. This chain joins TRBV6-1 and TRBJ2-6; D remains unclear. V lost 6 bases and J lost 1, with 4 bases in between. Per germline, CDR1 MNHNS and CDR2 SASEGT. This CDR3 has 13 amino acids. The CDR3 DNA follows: TGTGCCAGCAGCCGATCTGGGGCCAACGTCCTGACTTTC. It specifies CASSRSGANVLTF.

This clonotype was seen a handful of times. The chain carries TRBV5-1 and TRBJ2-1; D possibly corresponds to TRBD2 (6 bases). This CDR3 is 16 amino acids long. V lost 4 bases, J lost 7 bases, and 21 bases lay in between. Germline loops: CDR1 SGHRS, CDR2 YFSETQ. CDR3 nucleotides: TGCGCCAGCAGCGATACACTCGGGGGATCTTGGAATGAGCAGTTCTTC. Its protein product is CASSDTLGGSWNEQFF.

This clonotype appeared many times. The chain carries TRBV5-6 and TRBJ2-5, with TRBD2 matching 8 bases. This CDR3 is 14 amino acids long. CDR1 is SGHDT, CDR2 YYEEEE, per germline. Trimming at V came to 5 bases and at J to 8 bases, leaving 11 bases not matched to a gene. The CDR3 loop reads CASRGRGTRVTQYF. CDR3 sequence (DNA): TGTGCCAGCAGGGGGAGGGGGACTAGAGTAACCCAGTACTTC.

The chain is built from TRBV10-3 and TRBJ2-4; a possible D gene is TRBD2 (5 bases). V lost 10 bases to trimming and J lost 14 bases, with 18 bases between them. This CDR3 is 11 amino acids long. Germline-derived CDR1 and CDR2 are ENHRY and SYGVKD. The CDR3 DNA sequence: TGTGCCACACGGGCCGAGGTGAGGGAGTACTTC. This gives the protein CATRAEVREYF.

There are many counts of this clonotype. This CDR3 is CASSEAVRGLFEQYF. DNA of the CDR3: TGTGCCAGCAGTGAAGCGGTCCGGGGGCTTTTCGAGCAGTACTTC. The chain links TRBV12-3 or TRBV12-4 to TRBJ2-7; D may be TRBD1 or TRBD2 (6 bases each). Trimming removed 5 bases at V and 6 bases at J, with 20 bases between. There are 15 residues in the CDR3.

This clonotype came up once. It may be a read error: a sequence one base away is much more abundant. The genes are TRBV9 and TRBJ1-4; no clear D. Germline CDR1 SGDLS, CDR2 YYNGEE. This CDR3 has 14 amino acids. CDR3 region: CASSPAASGERLFF. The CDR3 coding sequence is TGTGCCAGCAGCCCGGCCGCCAGCGGAGAAAGACTGTTTTTT.

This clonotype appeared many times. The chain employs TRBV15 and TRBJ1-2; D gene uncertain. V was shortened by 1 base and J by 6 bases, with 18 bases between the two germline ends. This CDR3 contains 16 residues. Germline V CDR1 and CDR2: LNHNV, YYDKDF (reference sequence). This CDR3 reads CATSRGGTAQRNGYTF. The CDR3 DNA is TGTGCCACCAGCAGAGGAGGCACCGCCCAAAGAAATGGCTACACCTTC.

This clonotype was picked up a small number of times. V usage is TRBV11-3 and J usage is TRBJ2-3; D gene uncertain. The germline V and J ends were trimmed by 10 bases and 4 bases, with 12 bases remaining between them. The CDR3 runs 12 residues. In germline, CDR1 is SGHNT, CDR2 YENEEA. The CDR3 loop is CATEHDADTQYF. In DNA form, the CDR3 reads TGTGCCACGGAGCACGATGCAGATACGCAGTATTTT.

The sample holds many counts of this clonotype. The CDR3: CASSRGTGVAIQYF. CDR3 DNA: TGTGCCAGCAGTAGAGGGACAGGGGTCGCCATTCAGTACTTC. V gene TRBV27 combines with J gene TRBJ2-4; 10 bases map to TRBD1. V gave up 5 bases and J gave up 9 bases; unmatched junction bases: 7. This CDR3 has 14 amino acids. From germline, CDR1 is MNHEY and CDR2 SMNVEV (reference sequence).

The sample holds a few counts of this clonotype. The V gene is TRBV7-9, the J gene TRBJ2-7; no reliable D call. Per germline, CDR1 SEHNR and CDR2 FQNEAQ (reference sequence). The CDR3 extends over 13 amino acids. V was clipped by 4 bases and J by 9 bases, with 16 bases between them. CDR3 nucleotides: TGTGCCAGCAGCTCCCGAACGGCCATAGGGCAGTACTTC. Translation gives CASSSRTAIGQYF. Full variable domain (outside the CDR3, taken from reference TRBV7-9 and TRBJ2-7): DTGVSQNPRHKITKRGQNVTFRCDPISEHNRLYWYRQTLGQGPEFLTYFQNEAQLEKSRLLSDRFSAERPKGSFSTLEIQRTEQGDSAMYLCASSSRTAIGQYFGPGTRLTVT.

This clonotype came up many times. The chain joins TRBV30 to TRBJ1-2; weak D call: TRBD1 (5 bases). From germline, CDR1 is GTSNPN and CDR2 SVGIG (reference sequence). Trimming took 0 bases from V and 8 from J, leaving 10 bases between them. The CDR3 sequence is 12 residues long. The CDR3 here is CAWSVRGGGYTF. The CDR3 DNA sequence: TGTGCCTGGAGTGTAAGGGGAGGGGGCTACACCTTC.

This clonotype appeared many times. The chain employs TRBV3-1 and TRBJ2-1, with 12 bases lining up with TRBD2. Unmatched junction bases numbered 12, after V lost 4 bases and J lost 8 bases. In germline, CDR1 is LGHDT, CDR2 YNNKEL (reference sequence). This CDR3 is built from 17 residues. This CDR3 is CASSLVRLAGDGHEQFF. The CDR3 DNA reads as TGTGCCAGCAGCCTCGTAAGACTAGCGGGAGACGGACATGAGCAGTTCTTC.

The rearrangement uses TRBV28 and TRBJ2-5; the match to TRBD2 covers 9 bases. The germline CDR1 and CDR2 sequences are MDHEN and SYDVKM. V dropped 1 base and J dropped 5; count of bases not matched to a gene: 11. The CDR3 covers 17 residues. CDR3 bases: TGTGCCAGCAGTTTATCCCGGATTAGCGGGAGTCTGGAGACCCAGTACTTC. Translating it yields CASSLSRISGSLETQYF.

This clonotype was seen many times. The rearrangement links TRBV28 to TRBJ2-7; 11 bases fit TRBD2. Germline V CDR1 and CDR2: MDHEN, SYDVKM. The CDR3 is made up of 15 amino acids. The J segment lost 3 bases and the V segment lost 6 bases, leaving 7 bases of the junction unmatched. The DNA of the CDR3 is TGTGCCAGCAGCCCGACTAGCGGGACCCTCTACGAGCAGTACTTC. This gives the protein CASSPTSGTLYEQYF.